One and the same sample provided the 17 T cell receptor beta chains below, sequenced in a study of CD8+CD57+ T cells in acquired aplastic anemia. Genomic DNA templated the TCR beta VDJ and CDR3 profiling. TCRdb re-derived calls from the reads in MiXCR, one entry per CDR3 protein. The sample yields about half a million distinct CDR3 sequences, about a third seen once. CD8+CD57+ cell expansion, shown by flow cytometry, had occurred in the patients selected for sequencing. Sequencing was performed on sorted CD4+, CD8+, or CD8+CD57+ T cells (not recorded which) from PBMCs. The receptors come from a human donor with aplastic anemia.

The J gene is TRBJ1-5, the V gene TRBV28; TRBD1 aligns across 8 bases. Germline V gene data show CDR1 as MDHEN and CDR2 as SYDVKM. The V gene end was trimmed by 10 bases and the J gene end by 0 bases; junction bases not matched to a gene: 5. The CDR3 contains 14 residues. CDR3 nucleotides: TGTGCCACCCCGGACAGGGATAGCAATCAGCCCCAGCATTTT. Translating it yields CATPDRDSNQPQHF.

The chain recombines TRBV10-3 with TRBJ2-7; 9 nucleotides match TRBD1. The CDR3 loop spans 17 amino acids. V lost 4 bases and J lost 2; bases outside the gene matches: 12. From germline, CDR1 is ENHRY and CDR2 SYGVKD. CDR3 DNA: TGTGCCATCAGTGCTAGTTCGTGGCGGGACAGGGCCTACGAGCAGTACTTC. Translation: CAISASSWRDRAYEQYF.

This clonotype showed up many times. The V and J genes are TRBV4-2 and TRBJ2-7; D ambiguous. Germline values: CDR1 LGHNA, CDR2 YNFKEQ. The germline V and J ends were trimmed by 0 bases and 3 bases, with 12 bases remaining between them. The CDR3 is made up of 15 amino acids. In DNA form, the CDR3 reads TGTGCCAGCAGCCAAGATATCACCGACGACTACGAGCAGTACTTC. Protein: CASSQDITDDYEQYF.

The chain couples TRBV7-9 to TRBJ2-2, with TRBD1 matching over 9 bases. Germline values: CDR1 SEHNR, CDR2 FQNEAQ (reference sequence). The CDR3 extends over 15 amino acids. With V trimmed by 8 bases and J by 8 bases, 12 bases remained unmatched. CDR3 sequence reads: CASAPGQGIPGELFF. In nucleotides, the CDR3 is TGTGCCAGCGCCCCGGGACAGGGTATACCGGGGGAGCTGTTTTTT. Using reference TRBV7-9 and TRBJ2-2 for the parts outside the CDR3, the full variable domain is DTGVSQNPRHKITKRGQNVTFRCDPISEHNRLYWYRQTLGQGPEFLTYFQNEAQLEKSRLLSDRFSAERPKGSFSTLEIQRTEQGDSAMYLCASAPGQGIPGELFFGEGSRLTVL.

At least ten counts were recorded for this clonotype. The rearrangement links TRBV4-2 to TRBJ1-6; D remains ambiguous. This CDR3 comprises 16 residues. Trimming pared 0 bases from V and 3 bases from J, leaving 9 bases between. Germline V gene lookup returns CDR1 LGHNA and CDR2 YNFKEQ. The CDR3 DNA sequence: TGTGCCAGCAGCCAAGAGGCGGCGGACTATAATTCACCCCTCCACTTT. Its protein is CASSQEAADYNSPLHF.

This clonotype was seen a few times. The chain has TRBV20-1 and TRBJ2-1; 8 bases align to TRBD1. Germline CDR1 is DFQATT and CDR2 is SNEGSKA (reference sequence). Trimming cost V 2 bases and J 2 bases; bases outside gene matches: 2. The CDR3 has 14 residues. In DNA, the CDR3 is TGCAGTGCTAGAAGACAGGGGCCCTACAATGAGCAGTTCTTC. Its protein is CSARRQGPYNEQFF.

Ten or more counts support this clonotype. J is TRBJ1-2 and V is TRBV29-1; no definite D call. Looked up from germline, CDR1 is SQVTM and CDR2 is ANQGSEA. Trimming cost V 6 bases and J 7 bases, with 18 bases left between them. This CDR3 has 13 amino acids. CDR3 sequence (DNA): TGCAGCGTCGCGAGTCCAGGAGGCCTTGGCTACACCTTC. As protein: CSVASPGGLGYTF.

The rearrangement uses TRBV29-1 and TRBJ1-1; D is uncertain. Trimming removed 0 bases from V and 2 bases from J, with 10 bases in between. Germline CDR1 and CDR2: SQVTM and ANQGSEA. The CDR3 has 14 residues. The CDR3 spells CSVEDPGYNTEAFF. In DNA, the CDR3 is TGCAGCGTTGAAGATCCAGGATATAACACTGAAGCTTTCTTT.

The chain combines TRBV30 with TRBJ1-1; D not resolved. This CDR3 spans 12 amino acids. The V and J ends lost 0 bases and 10 bases respectively, with 12 bases between them. Germline-derived CDR1 and CDR2 are GTSNPN and SVGIG (reference sequence). CDR3 DNA sequence: TGTGCCTGGAGTGTATGCGGGCAGGCAGCTTTCTTT. Translated: CAWSVCGQAAFF.

This clonotype was counted ten times or more. The rearrangement joins TRBV19 to TRBJ2-3; no firm D call. In germline, CDR1 is LNHDA, CDR2 SQIVND (reference sequence). This CDR3 has 12 residues. V was trimmed by 4 bases and J by 4 bases, leaving 6 bases between them. Here the CDR3 reads CASSTFADTQYF. The CDR3 DNA follows: TGTGCCAGTAGTACTTTTGCAGATACGCAGTATTTT.

V is TRBV20-1 and J is TRBJ2-3, with no clear D. The CDR3 has 15 residues. The germline CDR1 and CDR2 sequences are DFQATT and SNEGSKA (reference sequence). The germline V and J ends were trimmed by 0 bases and 0 bases, with 10 bases remaining between them. CDR3 bases: TGCAGTGCTAGAGATATCCAGACTAGCACAGATACGCAGTATTTT. It encodes CSARDIQTSTDTQYF.

Ten or more counts support this clonotype. The chain combines TRBV15 with TRBJ2-1; 10 bases align to TRBD2. Losses at the gene ends were 0 bases for V and 6 bases for J; bases not matched to a gene: 8. The germline V gene encodes CDR1 LNHNV and CDR2 YYDKDF (reference sequence). CDR3 length: 17 residues. CDR3 residues: CATSRDTLAGVPNEQFF. For the CDR3, the DNA is TGTGCCACCAGCAGAGACACCCTAGCGGGAGTCCCCAATGAGCAGTTCTTC. The entire variable domain, with the rest obtained from reference TRBV15 and TRBJ2-1, is as follows: DAMVIQNPRYQVTQFGKPVTLSCSQTLNHNVMYWYQQKSSQAPKLLFHYYDKDFNNEADTPDNFQSRRPNTSFCFLDIRSPGLGDTAMYLCATSRDTLAGVPNEQFFGPGTRLTVL.

This clonotype was observed many times. CDR3 protein: CASSRYLARRNEKLFF. The CDR3 DNA reads as TGTGCCAGTAGTAGATATCTCGCACGGCGTAATGAAAAACTGTTTTTT. The V and J genes are TRBV19 and TRBJ1-4; no definite D call. Between the trimmed V and J ends, which lost 4 bases and 4 bases, there was a span of 16 bases. There are 16 residues in the CDR3. Germline V gene data show CDR1 as LNHDA and CDR2 as SQIVND (reference sequence).

Of note for this clonotype: A much larger clone lies one base from this, so it may be a read error. The V call is TRBV19, the J call TRBJ1-5; D is ambiguous. CDR1 and CDR2 (germline): LNHDA, SQIVND (reference sequence). V was clipped by 7 bases and J by 4 bases, with 14 bases between them. This CDR3 has 14 residues. The CDR3, as DNA: TGTGCCAGTAACCTAGGACGGGGAAATCAGCCCCAGCATTTT. Translation: CASNLGRGNQPQHF. The full variable domain, completed using reference TRBV19 and TRBJ1-5, is DGGITQSPKYLFRKEGQNVTLSCEQNLNHDAMYWYRQDPGQGLRLIYYSQIVNDFQKGDIAEGYSVSREKKESFPLTVTSAQKNPTAFYLCASNLGRGNQPQHFGDGTRLSIL.

This clonotype was counted a few times. An end of the junction differs from the germline gene, which may be a read error. The rearrangement joins TRBV19 to TRBJ2-1; TRBD1 agrees at 7 bases. This CDR3 spans 14 amino acids. Germline loops: CDR1 LNHDA, CDR2 SQIVND (reference sequence). Here the CDR3 DNA reads TGTGCCGGTAGTTACCAGGGGGAGTCCAATGAGCAGTTCTTC. It encodes CAGSYQGESNEQFF.

This clonotype has just a few counts. V is TRBV6-1 and J is TRBJ1-2; 7 positions agree with TRBD1. This CDR3 is 15 amino acids long. CDR1 MNHNS and CDR2 SASEGT come from the germline V gene. The J segment lost 4 bases and the V segment lost 4 bases, leaving 9 bases of the junction unmatched. DNA for the CDR3: TGTGCCAGCAGTGCTGGGGGACAGACGATCTATGGCTACACCTTC. Translating gives CASSAGGQTIYGYTF.

This clonotype has more than one count but fewer than ten. A much more abundant neighbour one base away suggests this may be a read error. The chain links TRBV6-2 or TRBV6-3 to TRBJ2-5; no reliable D call. The CDR3 totals 15 residues. Per germline, CDR1 MNHEY and CDR2 SVGEGT. The CDR3 DNA sequence: TGTGCCAACAGTTACGGGCTTGAGGACCAAGAGACCCAGTACTTC. This codes for CANSYGLEDQETQYF.